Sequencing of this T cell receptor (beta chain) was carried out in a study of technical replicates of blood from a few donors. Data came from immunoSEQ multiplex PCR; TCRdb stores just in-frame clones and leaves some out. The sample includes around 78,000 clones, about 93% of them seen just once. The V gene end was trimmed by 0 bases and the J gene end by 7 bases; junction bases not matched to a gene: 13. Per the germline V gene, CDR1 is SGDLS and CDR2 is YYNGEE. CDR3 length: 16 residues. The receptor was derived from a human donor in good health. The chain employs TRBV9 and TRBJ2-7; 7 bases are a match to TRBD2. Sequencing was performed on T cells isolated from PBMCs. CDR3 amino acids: CASSVGGTTPDREQYF. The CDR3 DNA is TGTGCCAGCAGCGTAGGGGGGACTACCCCAGATCGGGAGCAGTACTTC.